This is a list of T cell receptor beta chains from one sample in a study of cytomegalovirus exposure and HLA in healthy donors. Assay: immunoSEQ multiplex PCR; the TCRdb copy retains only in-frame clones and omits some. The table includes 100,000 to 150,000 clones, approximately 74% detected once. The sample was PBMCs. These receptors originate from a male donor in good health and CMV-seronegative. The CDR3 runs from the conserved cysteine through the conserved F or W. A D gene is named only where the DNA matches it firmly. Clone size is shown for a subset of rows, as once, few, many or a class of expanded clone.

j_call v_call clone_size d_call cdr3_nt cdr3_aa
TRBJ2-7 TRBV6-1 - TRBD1 TGTGCCAGCAGGACCGGGACAGGGGGACTCGACGAGCAGTACTTC CASRTGTGGLDEQYF
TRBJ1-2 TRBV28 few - TGTGCCAGCAGGGGGTCGGGGGGCAACTATGGCTACACCTTC CASRGSGGNYGYTF
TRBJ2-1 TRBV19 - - TGTGCCAGTAGTATAGACAGGGGAATCAATGAGCAGTTCTTC CASSIDRGINEQFF
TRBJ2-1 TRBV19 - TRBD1 TGTGCCAGTAGTAGAGCGGGACAGGGTTACAATGAGCAGTTCTTC CASSRAGQGYNEQFF
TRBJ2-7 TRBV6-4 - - TGTGCCAGCAGTGACTCCTGGGCCCCCTACGAGCAGTACTTC CASSDSWAPYEQYF
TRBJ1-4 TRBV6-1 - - TGTGCCAGCAGTCGGCCGAGCGTCAATGAAAAACTGTTTTTT CASSRPSVNEKLFF
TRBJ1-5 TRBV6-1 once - TGTGCCAGCAAATATCCAGGGGCCCCTAATCAGCCCCAGCATTTT CASKYPGAPNQPQHF
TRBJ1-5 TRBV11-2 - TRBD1 TGTGCCAGCAGCCGCAACAGGGGTAGCAATCAGCCCCAGCATTTT CASSRNRGSNQPQHF
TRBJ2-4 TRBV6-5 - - TGTGCCAGCAGTTTACCAGACAGTCTAGCCAAAAACATTCAGTACTTC CASSLPDSLAKNIQYF
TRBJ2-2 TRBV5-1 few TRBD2 TGCGCCAGCACGAGAAGGCGGGAGCCCCATCCCGGGGAGCTGTTTTTT CASTRRREPHPGELFF
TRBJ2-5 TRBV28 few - TGTGCCAGCAGTTCCGTCGGGGTCGGAGAGACCCAGTACTTC CASSSVGVGETQYF
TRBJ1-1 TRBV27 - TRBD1 TGTGCCAGCAGTTTGGACAGGGGTGGCACTGAAGCTTTCTTT CASSLDRGGTEAFF
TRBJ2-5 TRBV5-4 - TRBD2 TGTGCCAGCAGCTCCTCACTAGCGGGGGTTGGAGAGACCCAGTACTTC CASSSSLAGVGETQYF
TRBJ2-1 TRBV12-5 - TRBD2 TGTGCTACCTCCCCGGGACTAGACTCCTACAATGAGCAGTTCTTC CATSPGLDSYNEQFF
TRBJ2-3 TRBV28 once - TGTGCCAGCACCCTGGGGGGGGGCGCAGATACGCAGTATTTT CASTLGGGADTQYF
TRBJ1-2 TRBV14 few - TGTGCCAGCAGCCAAGACTTAGAGGGCGCCTACACCTTC CASSQDLEGAYTF
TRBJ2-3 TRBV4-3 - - TGCGCCAGCAGCCATCTCGCCCCTACTAGGTTGAACACAGATACGCAGTATTTT CASSHLAPTRLNTDTQYF
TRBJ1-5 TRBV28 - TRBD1 TGTGCCAGCAGTCCACCGTGGGGTGACAGGGGAGGACAGCCCCAGCATTTT CASSPPWGDRGGQPQHF
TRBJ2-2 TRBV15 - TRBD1 TGTGCCACCAGCTCACGCAGGGGGCGCGGGACCGGGGAGCTGTTTTTT CATSSRRGRGTGELFF
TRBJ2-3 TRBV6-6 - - TGTGCCAGCAGTTACTCCTTAGCAGCTAGCACAGATACGCAGTATTTT CASSYSLAASTDTQYF
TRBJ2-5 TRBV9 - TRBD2 TGTGCCAGCAGCCCTGGGACTAGCTCCTACGAGACCCAGTACTTC CASSPGTSSYETQYF
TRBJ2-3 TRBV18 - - TGTGCCAGCTCACCTCCCAGGCAGAGCACAGATACGCAGTATTTT CASSPPRQSTDTQYF
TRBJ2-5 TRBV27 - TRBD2 TGTGCCAGCAGTTCAGGACTAGCGGGGGTAGGGGAGACCCAGTACTTC CASSSGLAGVGETQYF
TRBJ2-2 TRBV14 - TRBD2 TGTGCCAGCAACCCCTTGGGCGGGAGCAATACCGGGGAGCTGTTTTTT CASNPLGGSNTGELFF
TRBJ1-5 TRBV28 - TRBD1 TGTGCCAGCATCGTCGACAGGGCAAGCAATCAGCCCCAGCATTTT CASIVDRASNQPQHF
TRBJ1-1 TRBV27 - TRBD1 TGTGCCAGCAGTTCCGGGACAGGGGGGACTTGGCCGATGAACACTGAAGCTTTCTTT CASSSGTGGTWPMNTEAFF
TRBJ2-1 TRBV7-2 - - TGTGCCAGCAGCTTAGTGCAGGGGCGTCTCTACAATGAGCAGTTCTTC CASSLVQGRLYNEQFF
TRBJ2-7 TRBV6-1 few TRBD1 TGTGCCAGCAGTGTGGGACAGACCGGGTCCTACGAGCAGTACTTC CASSVGQTGSYEQYF
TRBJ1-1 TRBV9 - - TGTGCCAGCAGCGTAGCGAGCGGGGGTACTGAAGCTTTCTTT CASSVASGGTEAFF